This T cell receptor (beta chain) was obtained from a study of T cells in Graves' hyperthyroidism and ophthalmopathy. This clonotype was observed at least ten times. Its antigen is undetermined. Exclusion criteria comprised uncontrolled infection, other autoimmune disease, pregnancy or lactation. Clinical symptoms, serum thyroxine, TRAb, thyroid ultrasound and orbital computed tomography informed diagnoses. The CDR3 regions of TCR beta were amplified from RNA transcripts. When the TCR CDR3 underwent first-round RT-PCR, the HTBI primer set was used. Via MiXCR, TCRdb re-called the multiplex PCR reads, giving one row per CDR3 protein. The sample has under 550,000 distinct CDR3 sequences; roughly an eighth are singletons. The study's findings and limits: It was a median about 6.5 months before onset that the model predicted ophthalmopathy.

The CDR3 sequence is 13 residues long. V lost 4 bases, J lost 5 bases, and 11 bases lay in between. The V gene's germline CDR1 is MNHNS and CDR2 SASEGT. V and J are TRBV6-1 and TRBJ1-1; a possible D gene is TRBD1 (5 bases). The origin of this receptor is a woman between 18 and 30 years old with Graves' hyperthyroidism. The sequencing input was blood. The CDR3 coding sequence is TGTGCCAGCAGTGGGTCGTGGGGGACTGAAGCTTTCTTT. This codes for CASSGSWGTEAFF.